This TCR beta chain was captured by sequencing in a study of cytomegalovirus exposure and HLA in healthy donors. Turning to the study itself: The Caucasian-associated ancestry cluster contained about four fifths of the roughly 400 genotyped donors.

This CDR3 region has 13 residues. V was pared by 5 bases and J by 14 bases, with 13 bases of the junction left unmatched. Germline CDR1 SEHNR, CDR2 FQNEAQ (reference sequence). PCR involved 60 Vbeta and 13 Jbeta primers. Produced via immunoSEQ multiplex PCR; TCRdb's table is partial and in-frame only. The table has around 130,000 clones, 70% to 90% seen once. The material sequenced was PBMCs. The chain uses TRBV7-9 and TRBJ1-2; 8 nucleotides agree with TRBD1. The TCR sequence derives from a boy aged 5 to 17 in good health and CMV-seronegative. CDR3 sequence (DNA): TGTGCCAGCAGCCCCCCGGACAGGGAACTGGGTACCTTC. Amino acid sequence: CASSPPDRELGTF.